This note documents a single TCR beta chain sequence. Its matching antigen is unknown. This sample stems from a study of Ad26.COV2.S vaccination and SARS-CoV-2 variants. About the study: Within the COV1001 Ad26.COV2.S trial arm, the donor was enrolled. Ad26.COV2.S was injected intramuscularly once or twice, 56 days apart.

Treatment in this sample: approximately 18 received Ad26.COV2.S at low or high dose, single or two shots; several received placebo; per-sample allocation not given. On day 63 after the first injection, vaccine and placebo recipients gave samples. Study results and limitations: Reportedly, spike-specific CD8+ and CD4+ T cell responses achieved substantial breadth once vaccination had taken place. Comparability of non-spike TCR breadth was observed across vaccine and placebo recipients.

The data were produced by immunoSEQ multiplex PCR, yet TCRdb's version contains in-frame clones alone and is incomplete. The sample comprises 350,000 to 450,000 clones, more than 75% of which are singletons, and around 3.3% rests with the top ten. The V gene's germline CDR1 is SGHAT and CDR2 FQNNGV. The CDR3 is 13 residues long. V lost 1 base, J lost 5 bases, and 9 bases lay in between. The source material was peripheral blood, sampled in a trial of Ad26.COV2.S vaccine versus placebo. This sequence originates from a person aged 18-65 years who received the Ad26.COV2.S COVID-19 vaccine or a placebo. The chain employs TRBV11-2 and TRBJ2-7; TRBD2 is a possible D gene (5 bases). CDR3 sequence reads: CASSLAGFDEQYF. The CDR3 DNA sequence: TGTGCCAGCAGCTTAGCGGGGTTCGACGAGCAGTACTTC. Supplemented by reference TRBV11-2 and TRBJ2-7, the full variable domain reads EAGVAQSPRYKIIEKRQSVAFWCNPISGHATLYWYQQILGQGPKLLIQFQNNGVVDDSQLPKDRFSAERLKGVDSTLKIQPAKLEDSAVYLCASSLAGFDEQYFGPGTRLTVT.